This T cell receptor beta chain was sequenced during a study of cytomegalovirus exposure and HLA in healthy donors. Study-level information: Of all 400 or so donors who were genotyped, roughly 83% belonged to the Caucasian-associated ancestry cluster.

V was shortened by 5 bases and J by 1 base, with 15 bases between the two germline ends. Germline V CDR1 and CDR2: SGHNT, YENEEA. The CDR3 extends over 15 amino acids. The study's findings and limits: Specificity for CMV antigens was confirmed in vitro for a few of the CMV-associated chains. Presence/absence analyses took donor sequencing depth as roughly uniform. The HLA-A and HLA-B alleles of most subjects were reportedly predicted accurately from TCR beta sequences.

For this clone: The antigen is not known.

Vbeta (60) and Jbeta (13) primers were used in the PCR. Generated by immunoSEQ multiplex PCR, the TCRdb table keeps only in-frame clones and is missing some. The sample lists over 150,000 clones, about four fifths seen once, with less than 3.5% in the top ten. The sequenced sample consisted of PBMCs. This chain connects TRBV11-3 to TRBJ2-7; perhaps TRBD1 as D (6 bases). This TCR was sampled from a man aged 18 to 29 in good health and CMV-seronegative. CDR3 sequence: CASSKGHPKSYEQYF. The CDR3 region has the DNA TGTGCCAGCAGCAAGGGACACCCGAAATCCTACGAGCAGTACTTC.